This entry lists 16 T cell receptor beta chains sequenced from one sample in a study of shared clonotypes between healthy human individuals. Method: immunoSEQ multiplex PCR; TCRdb's copy keeps in-frame clones and lacks some. The sample lists approximately 2.1 million clones, 93% occurring once. Source material: naive CD4+ T cells from PBMCs. Subset reported: CD45RA+ positively selected. The receptors originated from a man between 18 and 35 years old in good health. Some clones in this sample may be carry-over from other donors' samples.

This chain links TRBV7-9 with TRBJ2-7; D is possibly TRBD1 or TRBD2 (5 bases each). Germline V gene data show CDR1 as SEHNR and CDR2 as FQNEAQ (reference sequence). Trimming removed 5 bases at V and 3 bases at J, with 17 bases between. This CDR3 is 15 amino acids long. CDR3 coding DNA: TGTGCCAGCAGCGCTCCGGGACGGACGAACTACGAGCAGTACTTC. It is translated as CASSAPGRTNYEQYF.

This rearrangement joins TRBV19 to TRBJ2-3, with D uncertain. Trimming stripped 6 bases from V and 2 bases from J, with 15 bases between. From germline, CDR1 is LNHDA and CDR2 SQIVND (reference sequence). The CDR3 is 15 residues long. CDR3 sequence: CASRSSRALTDTQYF. The CDR3 nucleotides read TGTGCCAGTAGGAGTAGCAGAGCGCTCACAGATACGCAGTATTTT. The whole variable domain, filled in from reference TRBV19 and TRBJ2-3, reads DGGITQSPKYLFRKEGQNVTLSCEQNLNHDAMYWYRQDPGQGLRLIYYSQIVNDFQKGDIAEGYSVSREKKESFPLTVTSAQKNPTAFYLCASRSSRALTDTQYFGPGTRLTVL.

J is TRBJ2-1 and V is TRBV9, with a possible D match to TRBD1 (6 bases). The V gene's germline CDR1 is SGDLS and CDR2 YYNGEE. CDR3 size: 12 residues. V was shortened by 7 bases and J by 4 bases, with 9 bases between the two germline ends. CDR3 coding DNA: TGTGCCAGCGAGACAGGTTACAATGAGCAGTTCTTC. Translation: CASETGYNEQFF.

The genes are TRBV4-2 and TRBJ1-2; D call uncertain. Trimming took off 0 bases at V and 0 bases at J, with 5 bases between the two ends. In germline, CDR1 is LGHNA, CDR2 YNFKEQ. The CDR3 is 14 amino acids. The CDR3 here is CASSQDLANYGYTF. CDR3 bases: TGTGCCAGCAGCCAAGATTTGGCTAACTATGGCTACACCTTC.

This rearrangement joins TRBV28 to TRBJ1-1; possibly TRBD1 for D (6 bases). The CDR3 consists of 16 residues. V lost 10 bases to trimming and J lost 0 bases, with 21 bases between them. CDR1 is MDHEN, CDR2 SYDVKM, per germline. CDR3 protein: CATLIGGARMNTEAFF. The CDR3 DNA sequence: TGTGCCACCCTAATTGGGGGGGCTCGGATGAACACTGAAGCTTTCTTT.

In the case of this clone: Other DNA variants within this sample encode the same CDR3. CDR3 sequence reads: CASSLSSSGNTIYF. The CDR3 DNA sequence: TGTGCCAGCAGCCTGTCCAGCTCTGGAAACACCATATATTTT. The chain couples TRBV28 to TRBJ1-3; D is undetermined. This CDR3 region has 14 residues. Trimming stripped 6 bases from V and 0 bases from J, with 9 bases between. Germline-derived CDR1 and CDR2 are MDHEN and SYDVKM. The whole variable domain, filled in from reference TRBV28 and TRBJ1-3, reads DVKVTQSSRYLVKRTGEKVFLECVQDMDHENMFWYRQDPGLGLRLIYFSYDVKMKEKGDIPEGYSVSREKKERFSLILESASTNQTSMYLCASSLSSSGNTIYFGEGSWLTVV.

The V gene is TRBV10-3, the J gene TRBJ2-2, with no clear D. Trimming removed 8 bases at V and 3 bases at J, with 13 bases between. There are 14 residues in the CDR3. The germline gives CDR1 ENHRY, CDR2 SYGVKD. As DNA, the CDR3 is TGTGCCATCCAAAGGGCCATGGACACCGGGGAGCTGTTTTTT. Amino acid sequence: CAIQRAMDTGELFF.

This chain joins TRBV25-1 and TRBJ1-4, with D hard to call. The V gene lost 3 bases and the J gene lost 11 bases, with 10 bases spanning the gap. This CDR3 contains 12 residues. The germline V gene has CDR1 MGHDK and CDR2 SYGVNS. The CDR3 loop is CASSEDGRKLFF. DNA for the CDR3: TGTGCCAGCAGTGAGGACGGGCGTAAACTGTTTTTT.

The rearrangement joins TRBV4-1 to TRBJ2-7, with 10 nucleotides matching TRBD1. The CDR3 is made up of 17 amino acids. Germline V gene lookup returns CDR1 MGHRA and CDR2 YSYEKL. V dropped 4 bases and J dropped 3; count of bases not matched to a gene: 12. CDR3 region: CASSLRGGQGSLYEQYF. The CDR3 coding sequence is TGCGCCAGCAGCCTCCGAGGGGGACAGGGGTCTCTCTACGAGCAGTACTTC.

This sequence joins TRBV2 and TRBJ1-1; D is unclear. Germline CDR1 and CDR2: SNHLY and FYNNEI. The ends were cut back, 3 bases at V and 0 bases at J, with 11 bases in the middle. CDR3 length equals 15 residues. This CDR3 reads CASSDYRFLNTEAFF. CDR3 nucleotides: TGTGCCAGCAGTGATTATAGGTTCCTGAACACTGAAGCTTTCTTT.

In its sample, this clone was seen once. The chain has TRBV9 and TRBJ2-1; D ambiguous. The CDR3 is made up of 15 amino acids. Deletions cut 4 bases from V and 6 bases from J, with 17 bases between. Looked up from germline, CDR1 is SGDLS and CDR2 is YYNGEE. The CDR3 is CASSPRGRVGNEQFF. The CDR3 bases are TGTGCCAGCAGCCCCCGAGGTCGGGTGGGCAATGAGCAGTTCTTC.

The count of this clone is one. The chain uses TRBV10-1 and TRBJ2-1; D is ambiguous. V shed 0 bases and J shed 1 base, with 4 bases lying between them. The CDR3 totals 14 residues. The germline V gene encodes CDR1 WNHNN and CDR2 SYGVQD (reference sequence). The CDR3 here is CASSESTSYNEQFF. The CDR3 region has the DNA TGCGCCAGCAGTGAGTCCACATCCTACAATGAGCAGTTCTTC.

The chain uses TRBV5-1 and TRBJ1-4; D might be TRBD1 (6 bases). Per germline, CDR1 SGHRS and CDR2 YFSETQ. This CDR3 comprises 15 residues. Trimming left V 1 base short and J 3 bases short, with 10 bases between. The CDR3 reads CASSLPGAANEKLFF. CDR3 coding DNA: TGCGCCAGCAGCTTGCCGGGGGCAGCTAATGAAAAACTGTTTTTT.

Regarding this clone: Other DNA variants within this sample encode the same CDR3. The rearrangement uses TRBV9 and TRBJ1-2, with D perhaps TRBD1 (5 bases). With 2 bases removed from V and 0 bases from J, the gap between germline ends came to 8 bases. Germline values: CDR1 SGDLS, CDR2 YYNGEE. CDR3 size: 14 residues. For the CDR3, the DNA is TGTGCCAGCAGCGTCACAGGAGCTAACTATGGCTACACCTTC. Translation: CASSVTGANYGYTF.

The chain has TRBV5-1 and TRBJ2-1, with D possibly matching TRBD2 (6 bases). The germline V gene has CDR1 SGHRS and CDR2 YFSETQ. Trimming removed 4 bases at V and 8 bases at J, with 22 bases between. The CDR3 loop spans 16 amino acids. Here the CDR3 reads CASSPLTFGGPHEQFF. The DNA of the CDR3 is TGCGCCAGCAGCCCCCTTACGTTCGGAGGGCCACATGAGCAGTTCTTC.

For this clone: The same CDR3 arises from other DNA sequences in this sample as well. The V gene is TRBV18, the J gene TRBJ2-7; TRBD2 might be the D (5 bases). The V and J ends lost 3 bases and 0 bases respectively, with 9 bases between them. This CDR3 contains 14 residues. Per germline, CDR1 KGHSH and CDR2 LQKENI. The CDR3 reads CASSPSTSSYEQYF. CDR3 nucleotides: TGTGCCAGCTCACCTTCAACTAGCTCCTACGAGCAGTACTTC.